The present TCR beta chain was sequenced within a study of OX40 agonist ivuxolimab in advanced cancers. About the research overall: Cancers in dose escalation were hepatocellular, melanoma, renal cell and head and neck. Prior therapy, whether anti-PD-1, anti-PD-L1 or anti-CTLA-4, was allowed, and 40% had some.

Generated by immunoSEQ multiplex PCR, the TCRdb table keeps only in-frame clones and is missing some. The table records more than 50,000 clones, 86% of them present only once. The CDR3 has 17 residues. Trimming cost V 0 bases and J 0 bases, with 9 bases left between them. Looked up from germline, CDR1 is LNHDA and CDR2 is SQIVND (reference sequence). Whole-study findings and limits: At doses 0.1 to 3.0 mg/kg, CD4+ and CD8+ clones expanded.

This clone has just a few counts. Its cognate antigen is unknown. Patients with autoimmune history or systemic immunosuppression were excluded. The V gene is TRBV19, the J gene TRBJ2-6; D is unclear. Sequenced here: CD4+ or CD8+ T cells sorted from blood, sampled in a trial of the OX40 agonist ivuxolimab. The origin of this receptor is an adult with an advanced solid tumor such as melanoma, head and neck, liver or kidney cancer. CDR3 in amino acids: CASSIDPATSGANVLTF. CDR3 nucleotides: TGTGCCAGTAGTATAGACCCAGCGACCTCTGGGGCCAACGTCCTGACTTTC.